This entry concerns a single T cell receptor beta chain. Its antigen is currently unknown. This record comes from a study of cytotoxic CD8 clonotypes in ibrutinib-treated CLL. The wider study: Responses comprised about 25 partial and 2 complete; at median around six years, approximately 15 remained remitted and roughly twelve progressed. Mean values per sample were 260,000 or so productive templates and 98,000 or so productive rearrangements. Study results and limitations: Public clonotypes proved infrequent, and on treatment they shrank or remained steady.

The repertoire was sequenced with immunoSEQ multiplex PCR; TCRdb's copy has only in-frame clones and lacks some. This table holds under 150,000 clones, 84% found once. Material: PBMCs, obtained after 24 months of ibrutinib treatment. This clonotype was sampled from a human donor with chronic lymphocytic leukemia.

The CDR3 DNA sequence: TGTGCCAGCAGCCAAGAAACACCTCTGGGCTCCTATAATTCACCCCTCCACTTT. It translates to CASSQETPLGSYNSPLHF. The rearrangement joins TRBV14 to TRBJ1-6; D gene unclear. The CDR3 spans 18 residues. The germline CDR1 and CDR2 sequences are SGHDN and FVKESK. The V end was cut by 0 bases, the J end by 0 bases, with 12 bases between.